Below, one TCR beta chain is given with its context. Its binding antigen is unknown. The sample holds no much larger clone one base away, and base qualities are not on file. The data were taken from a study of blood T cell repertoires in COVID-19 (dated by TCRdb to 2018 to 2021). For context, the study as a whole: The collaborator samples originated in the United States, Italy and Spain and spanned the acute and convalescent phases of COVID-19. The material from the prospective study consisted of cDNA or gDNA derived from T cells, B-cell-depleted T cells, or PBMCs. Samples were obtained from the ongoing ImmuneRACE study (first 160 participants) and from some 1,300 subjects provided by 6 global collaborators. A de-identified subject ID, COVID-19 status, age in years and sex were almost always included in the sample metadata. The repertoires were released in a freely available public database intended as a resource for research on the immune response to SARS-CoV-2. Where available, HLA class I and class II types were obtained from metadata supplied by the sample provider rather than from assay-based typing. The dataset comprised deeply sampled blood TCRbeta repertoires from subjects exposed to, actively infected with, or recovered from COVID-19.

Trimming accounts for 10 bases at V and 7 bases at J, while the number of junction bases matched to no gene is 13. From its cysteine to its phenylalanine, the CDR3 spans 14 amino acids. Only the CDR3 part of the read is kept: 42 bases, read in frame from the first base. Sequences SEHNR (CDR1) and FQNEAQ (CDR2) are obtained from the germline V gene (reference sequence). TCRbeta CDR3 regions were amplified from genomic DNA by means of the immunoSEQ Assay, a bias-controlled multiplex PCR. In the source study's methods: Within the assay, amplification of reference gene primers was used to estimate how many nucleated cells each sample contained. To quantify the absolute abundance of each unique TCRbeta CDR3 rearrangement, sequence reads were collapsed and filtered. Productive Simpson clonality was computed per sample as the square root of Simpson's diversity index over productive rearrangements. The immuneACCESS repertoire file appears here via TCRdb, limited to in-frame rearrangements. These files lack a portion of the clones; in checked studies, under half of the deficit traces to unresolved V genes, and the cause of the others is not known. That table is the source of V, J and clone size, and D and trimming were worked out from the DNA. The sample table contains 200,000 to 250,000 clones; only one count was recorded for approximately 86% of them. The ten largest clones represent just over 3% of the sample.

A second Seattle source provided samples from volunteer blood donors who had recovered from COVID-19. Each collaborating institution followed its own protocols to collect whole blood in K2EDTA tubes. For TCRbeta analysis, collaborators shipped samples as frozen whole blood, isolated PBMCs, or DNA extracted from either of those sample types. Overall results and qualifications from the work: The amount of clinical and demographic metadata varied by source and participant and was provided uncurated.

Material for sequencing was peripheral blood. Recombination joined TRBV7-9 with TRBJ2-1; 7 middle bases align to TRBD2. The sequence derives from a woman aged 25 to 39 who had recovered from COVID-19. Here is the DNA: TGTGCCACCGTACCCCTCCGGGGGGATAATGAGCAGTTCTTC. It encodes CATVPLRGDNEQFF.